One sample yielded the 15 T cell receptor beta chains listed below, sequenced in a study of OX40 agonist ivuxolimab in advanced cancers. Generated by immunoSEQ multiplex PCR, the TCRdb table keeps only in-frame clones and is missing some. The sample lists roughly 140,000 clones; 85% to 95% were seen once. The material was CD4+ or CD8+ T cells sorted from blood, obtained in a trial of the OX40 agonist ivuxolimab. The receptor source for this set is an adult with an advanced solid tumor such as melanoma, head and neck, liver or kidney cancer.

V usage is TRBV28 and J usage is TRBJ2-2; D remains ambiguous. This CDR3 region has 12 residues. Germline values: CDR1 MDHEN, CDR2 SYDVKM. The V gene lost 2 bases and the J gene lost 5 bases, with 3 bases spanning the gap. CDR3 in DNA: TGTGCCAGCAGTTTAAGGACCGGGGAGCTGTTTTTT. Amino acid sequence: CASSLRTGELFF.

V and J are TRBV20-1 and TRBJ1-5, with no clear D. The CDR3 is 10 residues long. The germline V gene encodes CDR1 DFQATT and CDR2 SNEGSKA (reference sequence). Trimming took 3 bases from V and 9 from J, leaving 6 bases between them. CDR3 protein: CSASERPQHF. In DNA, the CDR3 is TGCAGTGCTAGCGAAAGGCCCCAGCATTTT.

For this clone: Distinct nucleotide sequences in the sample also encode this CDR3. The rearrangement joins TRBV11-2 to TRBJ1-6; no firm D call. Trimming shortened V by 1 base and J by 0 bases, and 10 bases separated the two germline ends. The CDR3 covers 17 residues. Germline CDR1 is SGHAT and CDR2 is FQNNGV. The CDR3 DNA is TGTGCCAGCAGCTTAGCTTTGGGGAGCTCCTATAATTCACCCCTCCACTTT. It yields the protein CASSLALGSSYNSPLHF. The full variable domain, with the rest looked up from reference TRBV11-2 and TRBJ1-6, is EAGVAQSPRYKIIEKRQSVAFWCNPISGHATLYWYQQILGQGPKLLIQFQNNGVVDDSQLPKDRFSAERLKGVDSTLKIQPAKLEDSAVYLCASSLALGSSYNSPLHFGNGTRLTVT.

The chain employs TRBV28 and TRBJ1-5; TRBD1 matches 9 bases. The germline V gene encodes CDR1 MDHEN and CDR2 SYDVKM. V trimming: 7 bases; J trimming: 5 bases; junction bases outside the gene matches: 6. This CDR3 region has 14 residues. CDR3 coding DNA: TGTGCCAGCAACCCGGGACAGGGACATCAGCCCCAGCATTTT. Its translation is CASNPGQGHQPQHF. Drawing the rest from reference TRBV28 and TRBJ1-5, the complete variable domain is DVKVTQSSRYLVKRTGEKVFLECVQDMDHENMFWYRQDPGLGLRLIYFSYDVKMKEKGDIPEGYSVSREKKERFSLILESASTNQTSMYLCASNPGQGHQPQHFGDGTRLSIL.

The chain carries TRBV5-1 and TRBJ2-3; weak D call: TRBD2 (6 bases). The germline V gene encodes CDR1 SGHRS and CDR2 YFSETQ. The ends were cut back, 5 bases at V and 0 bases at J, with 10 bases in the middle. This CDR3 has 14 residues. The CDR3 protein is CASSWRGSTDTQYF. Here the CDR3 DNA reads TGCGCCAGCAGTTGGAGGGGTAGCACAGATACGCAGTATTTT.

V usage is TRBV5-4 and J usage is TRBJ2-7; TRBD1 agrees at 9 bases. Losses at the gene ends were 0 bases for V and 2 bases for J; bases not matched to a gene: 3. CDR3 length equals 15 residues. The V gene's germline CDR1 is SGHNT and CDR2 YYREEE (reference sequence). CDR3 sequence reads: CASSLGTGEAYEQYF. As DNA, the CDR3 is TGTGCCAGCAGCTTGGGGACAGGGGAGGCCTACGAGCAGTACTTC.

V gene TRBV20-1 combines with J gene TRBJ1-4; D gene ambiguous. CDR1 is DFQATT and CDR2 is SNEGSKA in the germline V gene (reference sequence). The V end was cut by 4 bases, the J end by 7 bases, with 7 bases between. The CDR3 is 11 residues long. This chain's CDR3 is CSAKTAEKLFF. CDR3 sequence (DNA): TGCAGTGCTAAAACAGCTGAAAAACTGTTTTTT.

The chain links TRBV6-5 to TRBJ2-5; 8 bases fit TRBD1. With V trimmed by 8 bases and J by 2 bases, 1 base remained unmatched. The germline V gene encodes CDR1 MNHEY and CDR2 SVGAGI. CDR3 size: 12 residues. CDR3 in amino acids: CASRTGQETQYF. The CDR3 nucleotides are TGTGCCAGCCGGACAGGGCAAGAGACCCAGTACTTC.

V gene TRBV4-3 combines with J gene TRBJ1-2; D is possibly TRBD1 (5 bases). CDR1 is LGHNA, CDR2 YSLEER, per germline. V was clipped by 0 bases and J by 1 base, with 15 bases between them. The CDR3 is 17 residues long. CDR3 residues: CASSQDLARAFNYGYTF. The CDR3 DNA sequence: TGCGCCAGCAGCCAAGATCTCGCCAGGGCATTTAACTATGGCTACACCTTC.

The chain employs TRBV10-3 and TRBJ1-2; 9 bases are a match to TRBD1. The CDR3 contains 15 residues. V lost 10 bases to trimming and J lost 8 bases; unmatched junction nucleotides: 17. CDR1 and CDR2 from the germline V gene are ENHRY and SYGVKD. DNA for the CDR3: TGTGCCAGGGGACAGGGCGGGTTCGGCTTGAGGGGCTACACCTTC. Amino acid sequence: CARGQGGFGLRGYTF.

V gene TRBV7-2 combines with J gene TRBJ2-1, with 9 bases matching TRBD2. CDR3 size: 15 residues. Germline CDR1 SGHTA, CDR2 FQGNSA. J gave up 15 bases and V 1 base, and 13 bases lay outside the gene matches. DNA for the CDR3: TGTGCCAGCAGCTTAGTGAGTAGCGGGAGATCCAGGATGTTCTTC. Its translation: CASSLVSSGRSRMFF.

The V and J genes are TRBV5-1 and TRBJ2-1; 7 bases align to TRBD1. Per the germline V gene, CDR1 is SGHRS and CDR2 is YFSETQ. V gave up 3 bases and J gave up 6 bases; unmatched junction bases: 12. The CDR3 covers 16 residues. The CDR3 DNA follows: TGCGCCAGCAGCTCGTCGGGACAGACTTGGGGCAATGAGCAGTTCTTC. Its translation: CASSSSGQTWGNEQFF.

The chain carries TRBV28 and TRBJ2-7, with D unresolved. The germline gives CDR1 MDHEN, CDR2 SYDVKM. Trimming shortened V by 1 base and J by 3 bases, and 7 bases separated the two germline ends. There are 13 residues in the CDR3. The CDR3 coding sequence is TGTGCCAGCAGTTTATTGGGCGACTACGAGCAGTACTTC. It yields the protein CASSLLGDYEQYF.

The rearrangement joins TRBV29-1 to TRBJ1-5; D uncertain. V was shortened by 5 bases and J by 3 bases, with 11 bases between the two germline ends. This CDR3 is 13 amino acids long. CDR1 SQVTM and CDR2 ANQGSEA come from the germline V gene. This CDR3 is CSVLPGFNQPQHF. CDR3 coding DNA: TGCAGCGTTCTCCCCGGCTTCAATCAGCCCCAGCATTTT.

This clone was seen a handful of times. The chain joins TRBV25-1 to TRBJ2-3, with 8 bases that match TRBD1. This CDR3 has 13 amino acids. Trimming removed 6 bases from V and 8 bases from J; junction bases left unmatched: 7. Looked up from germline, CDR1 is MGHDK and CDR2 is SYGVNS. The CDR3 DNA follows: TGTGCCAGCAGGGCGACAGGGGCGGGTACGCAGTATTTT. Amino acids: CASRATGAGTQYF.